The T cell receptor beta chain described here comes from a study of T cell repertoires in cytomegalovirus infection. For the study at large: It was the public TCR beta signatures that indicated both CMV infection and matching HLA type.

The CDR3 contains 12 residues. Trimming took off 7 bases at V and 5 bases at J, with 13 bases between the two ends. The germline CDR1 and CDR2 sequences are SQVTM and ANQGSEA. This clonotype came up a few times. What it binds is unknown. Each CDR3 protein gets one entry after TCRdb re-called the reads with MiXCR. This repertoire shows about 570,000 distinct CDR3 sequences, roughly 42% found once; its top ten account for around 46%. The sequencing here drew on cultured PBMCs, taken from culture after CMV antigen stimulation. V is TRBV29-1 and J is TRBJ2-3; D gene ambiguous. The source is a human donor in good health (CMV status not recorded). Some clones in this sample may be carry-over from other donors' samples. CDR3 nucleotide sequence: TGCAGCGCCTCGGTTGGAGTAGATACGCAGTATTTT. Translating gives CSASVGVDTQYF.